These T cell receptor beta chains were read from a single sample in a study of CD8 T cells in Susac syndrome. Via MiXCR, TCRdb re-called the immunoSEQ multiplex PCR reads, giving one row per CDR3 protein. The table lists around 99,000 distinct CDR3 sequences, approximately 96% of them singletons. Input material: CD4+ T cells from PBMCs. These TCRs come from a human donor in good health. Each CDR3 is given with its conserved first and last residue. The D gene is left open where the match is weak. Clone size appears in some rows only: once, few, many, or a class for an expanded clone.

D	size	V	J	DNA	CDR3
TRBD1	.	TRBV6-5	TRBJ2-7	TGTGCCAGCAGCGCCTCGGGACAGGGGTGGGAGCAGTACTTC	CASSASGQGWEQYF
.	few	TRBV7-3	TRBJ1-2	TGTGCCAGCAGCTTAGGAACAGCCTATGGCTACACCTTC	CASSLGTAYGYTF
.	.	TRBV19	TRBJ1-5	TGTGCCAGTAGTATTGACCGGGAGTCCCGGCATTTT	CASSIDRESRHF
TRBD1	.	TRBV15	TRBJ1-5	TGTGCCACCAGCAGGTTTAGACAGGGGGATCAGCCCCAGCATTTT	CATSRFRQGDQPQHF
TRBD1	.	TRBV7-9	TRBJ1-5	TGTGCCAGCAGCTCGACAGGGTTGGTCAATCAGCCCCAGCATTTT	CASSSTGLVNQPQHF
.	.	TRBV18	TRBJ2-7	TGTGCCAGCTCACCACCCGGACAAACCTCCTACGAGCAGTACTTC	CASSPPGQTSYEQYF
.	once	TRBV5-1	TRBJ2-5	TGCGCCAGCAGCTTACAACGAGAGACCCAGTACTTC	CASSLQRETQYF
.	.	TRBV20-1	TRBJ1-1	TGCAGTGCTAGTTCGGTCGGAACAGAGCTGAACACTGAAGCTTTCTTT	CSASSVGTELNTEAFF
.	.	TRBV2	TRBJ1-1	TGTGCCAGCAGGAAAGGGAGGGAGGGTGAAGCTTTCTTT	CASRKGREGEAFF
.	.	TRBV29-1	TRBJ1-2	TGCAGCGCCACAGGGTTTTCTAACTATGGCTACACCTTC	CSATGFSNYGYTF
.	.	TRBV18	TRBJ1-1	TGTGCCAGCTCACCACTATGGCCGAACACTGAAGCTTTCTTT	CASSPLWPNTEAFF
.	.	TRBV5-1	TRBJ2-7	TGCGCCAGCAGCTTGATCCAGCTGAACGAGCAGTACTTC	CASSLIQLNEQYF
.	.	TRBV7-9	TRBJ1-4	TGTGCCAGCAGCCGCACAGATAATGAAAAACTGTTTTTT	CASSRTDNEKLFF
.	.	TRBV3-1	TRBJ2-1	TGTGCCAGCAGCCAGACAGTAACTGAGCAGTTCTTC	CASSQTVTEQFF
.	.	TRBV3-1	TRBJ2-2	TGTGCCAGCAGCCGCGGCAGCGGGGAGCTGTTTTTT	CASSRGSGELFF
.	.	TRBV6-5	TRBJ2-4	TGTGCCAGCAGATATGACAGTACCAACATTCAGTACTTC	CASRYDSTNIQYF
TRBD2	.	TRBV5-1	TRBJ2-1	TGCGCCAGCGGGGCACTAGCGGGAGGGAACAATGAGCAGTTCTTC	CASGALAGGNNEQFF
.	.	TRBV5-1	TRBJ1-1	TGCGCCAGCAGCTTGGACAGGGTGAACACTGAAGCTTTCTTT	CASSLDRVNTEAFF
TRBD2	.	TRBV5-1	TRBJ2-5	TGCGCCAGCAGCTTTGCCGGGACTAACCAAGAGACCCAGTACTTC	CASSFAGTNQETQYF
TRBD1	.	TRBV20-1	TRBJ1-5	TGCAGTGCTCGTAGGACAGGGCCCCAGCATTTT	CSARRTGPQHF
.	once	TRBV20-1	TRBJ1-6	TGCAGTGCTAGTTCGCAGTATAATTCACCCCTCCACTTT	CSASSQYNSPLHF
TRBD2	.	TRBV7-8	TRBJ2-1	TGTGCCAGCAGCTTAGCTGGGAAGGTAGCGGGACGGGAGCAGTTCTTC	CASSLAGKVAGREQFF
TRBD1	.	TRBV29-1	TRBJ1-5	TGCAGCGCCTCCGTGACAGGGGATAGCAATCAGCCCCAGCATTTT	CSASVTGDSNQPQHF
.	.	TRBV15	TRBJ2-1	TGTGCCACCAGCAGAGTTGACGGGGCAGAGTCGTACAATGAGCAGTTCTTC	CATSRVDGAESYNEQFF
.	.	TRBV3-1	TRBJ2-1	TGTGCCAGCAGCCAAGAAATTCGGTGGGAGCGGTACAATGAGCAGTTCTTC	CASSQEIRWERYNEQFF
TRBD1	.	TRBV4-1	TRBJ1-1	TGCGCCAGCAGCCACGGATCCGGGACAGGGAGGTACACTGAAGCTTTCTTT	CASSHGSGTGRYTEAFF
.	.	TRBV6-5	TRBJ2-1	TGTGCCAGCAGTTCTCAGAGCGGGCAGAGCTCCTACAATGAGCAGTTCTTC	CASSSQSGQSSYNEQFF
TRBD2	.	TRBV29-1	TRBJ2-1	TGCAGCGTTGTACCGCGGCTAGCGGGGTATGAGCAGTTCTTC	CSVVPRLAGYEQFF
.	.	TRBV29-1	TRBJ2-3	TGCAGGCGAGGTGCAGGGGTCGGGCGGGCCCAAATAACAGATACGCAGTATTTT	CRRGAGVGRAQITDTQYF